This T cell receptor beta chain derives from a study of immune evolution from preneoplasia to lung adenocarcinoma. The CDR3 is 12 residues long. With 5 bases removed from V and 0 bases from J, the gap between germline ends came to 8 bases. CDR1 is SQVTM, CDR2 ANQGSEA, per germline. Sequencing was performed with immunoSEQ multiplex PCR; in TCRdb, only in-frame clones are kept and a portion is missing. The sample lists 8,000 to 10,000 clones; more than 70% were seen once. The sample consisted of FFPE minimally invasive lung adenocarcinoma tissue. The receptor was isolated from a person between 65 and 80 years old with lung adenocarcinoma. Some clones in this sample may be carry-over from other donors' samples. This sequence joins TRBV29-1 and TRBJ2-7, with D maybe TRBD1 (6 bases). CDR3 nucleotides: TGCAGCGTTCGGGACAACTCCTACGAGCAGTACTTC. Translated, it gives CSVRDNSYEQYF.